This TCR beta chain was captured by sequencing in a study of T-cell reconstitution after alpha-beta-depleted transplantation in children. Regarding the study as a whole: At day 60, the high TCRbeta diversity found in some patients originated from recipient T cells and thymic progenitors that had survived. Newly produced T cells mostly accounted for T-cell counts and diversity one year post-transplant. Several hundred rapidly expanded clones from non-depleted graft cells reportedly supplied alpha-beta T cells about two months post-transplant.

Preparation of the TCRbeta library involved a method that used unique molecular identifiers. A single record per CDR3 protein comes from TCRdb applying MiXCR to the PCR reads. The repertoire holds 300,000 to 400,000 distinct CDR3 sequences, with about a sixth as singletons. Remarks on this clonotype: Its antigen is not identified.

Trimming took off 0 bases at V and 10 bases at J, with 10 bases between the two ends. Germline-derived CDR1 and CDR2 are MDHEN and SYDVKM. The CDR3 has 12 amino acids. V usage is TRBV28 and J usage is TRBJ2-7; no clear D gene. The clonotype comes from a male patient between 2 and 10 years old who had a stem cell transplant for acute lymphoblastic leukemia, so the T cells may come from the graft donor. Sequencing used PBMCs, mostly from graft donor cells, obtained 360 days after TCRalphabeta/CD19-depleted stem cell transplant. The CDR3 nucleotides read TGTGCCAGCAGTTTATGGGTCGGTGAACAGTACTTC. Its translation: CASSLWVGEQYF.